One sample yielded the 21 T cell receptor beta chains listed below, sequenced in a study of T cells in Graves' hyperthyroidism and ophthalmopathy. RNA transcripts provided the source from which TCR beta CDR3 regions were amplified. Carried out on the TCR CDR3, a first-round RT-PCR used the HTBI primer set. MiXCR, run by TCRdb on the multiplex PCR reads, gives a single entry per CDR3 protein. The table includes hundreds of thousands of distinct CDR3 sequences, 11% to 15% detected once. The specimen was blood. The receptors were gathered from a young woman with Graves' hyperthyroidism.

This clonotype was detected many times. This chain joins TRBV20-1 and TRBJ2-7; TRBD2 is a possible D gene (7 bases). This CDR3 is built from 13 residues. V lost 4 bases, J lost 2 bases, and 12 bases lay in between. Per germline, CDR1 DFQATT and CDR2 SNEGSKA (reference sequence). The CDR3 protein is CSAIRGGTYEQYF. The CDR3 DNA reads as TGCAGTGCTATTAGGGGGGGGACCTACGAGCAGTACTTC.

In this sample, this clonotype turned up many times. The rearrangement links TRBV7-9 to TRBJ1-1; D unresolved. Germline CDR1 SEHNR, CDR2 FQNEAQ (reference sequence). Trimming removed 5 bases at V and 2 bases at J, with 9 bases between. The CDR3 contains 13 residues. The CDR3 here is CASSQLGNTEAFF. The CDR3 nucleotides read TGTGCCAGCAGCCAACTCGGTAACACTGAAGCTTTCTTT.

This clonotype came up a few times. The rearrangement links TRBV7-6 to TRBJ2-2; perhaps TRBD1 as D (6 bases). This CDR3 spans 16 amino acids. Germline lookup yields CDR1 SGHVS and CDR2 FNYEAQ. Trimming pared 5 bases from V and 1 base from J, leaving 14 bases between. The CDR3 DNA reads as TGTGCCAGCAGCCCATGGCAGGGGAGGAACACCGGGGAGCTGTTTTTT. Its protein product is CASSPWQGRNTGELFF.

In its sample, this clonotype was seen many times. V gene TRBV12-3 or TRBV12-4 combines with J gene TRBJ1-1, with D unresolved. Trimming removed 3 bases from V and 0 bases from J, with 8 bases in between. The length of the CDR3 is 14 residues. The CDR3 reads CASSFLLLNTEAFF. The CDR3 DNA sequence: TGTGCCAGCAGTTTTCTTCTCTTGAACACTGAAGCTTTCTTT.

This clonotype was picked up many times. V gene TRBV6-5 combines with J gene TRBJ2-1; 10 bases match TRBD2. From germline, CDR1 is MNHEY and CDR2 SVGAGI. The CDR3 extends over 13 amino acids. V lost 2 bases and J lost 9; bases outside the gene matches: 1. The CDR3 DNA follows: TGTGCCAGCAGTTACGAGCGGGGGGGTGAGCAGTTCTTC. This gives the protein CASSYERGGEQFF.

The table lists this clonotype with a few counts. The chain has TRBV28 and TRBJ1-5; 11 nucleotides align to TRBD1. CDR3 length: 15 amino acids. J lost 7 bases, V lost 4 bases, and 6 bases had no gene match. From germline, CDR1 is MDHEN and CDR2 SYDVKM. The chain's CDR3 is CASSSGTGGMQPQHF. CDR3 in DNA: TGTGCCAGCAGTTCCGGGACAGGGGGTATGCAGCCCCAGCATTTT.

At least ten counts were recorded for this clonotype. This chain links TRBV7-2 with TRBJ1-1, with TRBD1 as a possible D gene (5 bases). Trimming left V 7 bases short and J 6 bases short, with 33 bases between. CDR1 SGHTA and CDR2 FQGNSA come from the germline V gene. CDR3 length: 19 amino acids. The DNA of the CDR3 is TGTGCCAGCATCTACTACGGGGACGGCGAAACACTGAAGCCACCTGAAGCTTTCTTT. Translating gives CASIYYGDGETLKPPEAFF.

This clonotype came up a few times. This chain uses TRBV18 with TRBJ2-1, with 9 nucleotides matching TRBD2. The germline CDR1 and CDR2 sequences are KGHSH and LQKENI. The V segment lost 3 bases and the J segment 0 bases; nucleotides outside the gene matches: 6. This CDR3 spans 17 amino acids. CDR3 loop: CASSPIAGDLSYNEQFF. CDR3 in DNA: TGTGCCAGCTCACCGATAGCGGGAGACCTCTCCTACAATGAGCAGTTCTTC. The full variable domain, in which reference TRBV18 and TRBJ2-1 provide the parts outside the CDR3, is NAGVMQNPRHLVRRRGQEARLRCSPMKGHSHVYWYRQLPEEGLKFMVYLQKENIIDESGMPKERFSAEFPKEGPSILRIQQVVRGDSAAYFCASSPIAGDLSYNEQFFGPGTRLTVL.

The rearrangement joins TRBV30 to TRBJ2-6; D remains unclear. CDR1 is GTSNPN, CDR2 SVGIG, per germline (reference sequence). The CDR3 sequence is 15 residues long. Deletions cut 4 bases from V and 4 bases from J, with 14 bases between. CDR3 DNA: TGTGCCTGGAACCCCCTCAGGTCCGGGGCCAACGTCCTGACTTTC. The encoded protein is CAWNPLRSGANVLTF.

V and J are TRBV14 and TRBJ1-1; D uncertain. V was shortened by 1 base and J by 8 bases, with 20 bases between the two germline ends. Germline CDR1 and CDR2: SGHDN and FVKESK. The CDR3 contains 16 residues. The chain's CDR3 is CASSQVHLAGNSEAFF. CDR3 nucleotides: TGTGCCAGCAGCCAAGTCCATTTAGCGGGGAATTCCGAAGCTTTCTTT.

The V gene is TRBV7-3, the J gene TRBJ2-1; 13 bases are a match to TRBD2. The CDR3 consists of 14 residues. From germline, CDR1 is SGHTA and CDR2 FQGTGA. J gave up 10 bases and V 4 bases, and 4 bases lay outside the gene matches. This chain's CDR3 is CASSYGLAGDEQFF. In DNA form, the CDR3 reads TGTGCCAGCAGCTATGGACTAGCGGGAGACGAGCAGTTCTTC.

In its sample, this clonotype was seen many times. The chain carries TRBV2 and TRBJ1-4, with D perhaps matching TRBD1 (6 bases). V was shortened by 6 bases and J by 6 bases, with 14 bases between the two germline ends. The CDR3 sequence is 14 residues long. The germline V gene encodes CDR1 SNHLY and CDR2 FYNNEI. The CDR3 loop is CASRRRGADEKLFF. The CDR3 nucleotides are TGTGCCAGCAGGCGGAGGGGGGCGGATGAAAAACTGTTTTTT.

This clonotype was detected many times. J is TRBJ2-3 and V is TRBV11-3, with D possibly matching TRBD2 (8 bases). Trimming stripped 2 bases from V and 6 bases from J, with 15 bases between. The CDR3 runs 15 residues. CDR1 is SGHNT and CDR2 is YENEEA in the germline V gene. CDR3 sequence: CASSLSREGADTQYF. In nucleotides, the CDR3 is TGTGCCAGCAGCTTAAGTCGGGAGGGGGCCGATACGCAGTATTTT.

Ten or more counts support this clonotype. This chain joins TRBV2 and TRBJ2-7; D gene ambiguous. The CDR3 sequence is 15 residues long. V dropped 6 bases and J dropped 9 bases, with 24 bases sitting between them. Germline V gene sequence: CDR1 SNHLY, CDR2 FYNNEI. CDR3 DNA: TGTGCCAGCAGGGATTACACATGGGCGGCAAGTGGGCAGTACTTC. It is translated as CASRDYTWAASGQYF.

This chain joins TRBV7-6 and TRBJ2-3; TRBD2 aligns across 11 bases. J lost 2 bases, V lost 5 bases, and 6 bases had no gene match. Germline V gives CDR1 SGHVS, CDR2 FNYEAQ. This CDR3 is 16 amino acids long. The CDR3 sequence is CASSGVAGGPTDTQYF. The CDR3 nucleotides are TGTGCCAGCAGCGGGGTAGCGGGAGGGCCCACAGATACGCAGTATTTT.

This clonotype was detected only a few times. This chain uses TRBV13 with TRBJ2-2; D gene unclear. The CDR3 runs to 15 residues. Trimming took off 1 base at V and 2 bases at J, with 8 bases between the two ends. Germline values: CDR1 PRHDT, CDR2 FYEKMQ (reference sequence). This chain's CDR3 is CASSLALTNTGELFF. CDR3 coding DNA: TGTGCCAGCAGCTTAGCCCTAACTAACACCGGGGAGCTGTTTTTT.

The rearrangement uses TRBV29-1 and TRBJ2-1, with 7 positions matching TRBD1. The CDR3 spans 17 residues. The ends lost 3 bases at V and 3 bases at J; junction bases unmatched: 14. Germline V gives CDR1 SQVTM, CDR2 ANQGSEA. In DNA, the CDR3 is TGCAGCGTTGACTTTTTTACACTATCAGGGGGCTACAATGAGCAGTTCTTC. Amino acids: CSVDFFTLSGGYNEQFF.

The V gene is TRBV27, the J gene TRBJ2-7; TRBD1 matches 7 bases. Germline CDR1 and CDR2: MNHEY and SMNVEV (reference sequence). The CDR3 is made up of 15 amino acids. Trimming at V came to 2 bases and at J to 4 bases, leaving 8 bases not matched to a gene. The CDR3 sequence is CASSLIGTAQYEQYF. Written as DNA, the CDR3 is TGTGCCAGCAGTTTAATCGGGACAGCCCAGTACGAGCAGTACTTC.

This clonotype has ten or more counts. The chain has TRBV7-3 and TRBJ2-2; D uncertain. V was pared by 5 bases and J by 3 bases, with 13 bases between. CDR1 and CDR2 from the germline V gene are SGHTA and FQGTGA. The CDR3 runs 15 residues. This chain's CDR3 is CASSRVHQDTGELFF. The CDR3 DNA sequence: TGTGCCAGCAGCCGTGTCCATCAGGACACCGGGGAGCTGTTTTTT.

This clonotype was seen at least ten times. This chain uses TRBV27 with TRBJ2-1; D call uncertain. Deletions cut 9 bases from V and 4 bases from J, with 13 bases between. The CDR3 length is 13 residues. CDR1 MNHEY and CDR2 SMNVEV come from the germline V gene (reference sequence). The CDR3 region is CASRRNAYNEQFF. As DNA, the CDR3 is TGTGCCAGTCGGAGAAATGCATACAATGAGCAGTTCTTC.

This clonotype was seen ten or more times. The genes are TRBV5-1 and TRBJ2-3; 7 bases line up with TRBD1. The CDR3 runs 15 residues. CDR1 is SGHRS and CDR2 is YFSETQ in the germline V gene. V lost 3 bases and J lost 3; bases outside the gene matches: 7. CDR3 sequence reads: CASSSSGTATDTQYF. The CDR3 nucleotides read TGCGCCAGCAGCTCTTCCGGGACAGCAACAGATACGCAGTATTTT.